These T cell receptor beta chains were read from a single sample in a study of T cell repertoires in cytomegalovirus infection. TCRdb itself ran the reads through MiXCR, one entry per CDR3 protein. The sample holds about 890,000 distinct CDR3 sequences, roughly 31% seen once. Their antigen targets remain unknown. The sequencing used cultured CD8+ T cells from PBMCs, collected from culture after CMV antigen stimulation. These receptors all stem from a human donor in good health (CMV status not recorded). Some clones in this sample may be carry-over from other donors' samples. The CDR3 runs from the conserved cysteine through the conserved F or W. A D gene is named only where the DNA matches it firmly. Expanded clones get a size class; other rows say once, few or many, or leave the size out.

TGTGTCAGCAGCTTGGGACAGGGGGCAAGCGATGGCTACACCTTC,CVSSLGQGASDGYTF,TRBV5-6,TRBD1,TRBJ1-2,-
TGTGCCAGTAGTATAGTTCCAGGGAACACTGAAGCTTTCTTT,CASSIVPGNTEAFF,TRBV19,-,TRBJ1-1,many
TGTGCCAGTAGTAGACGGCCGGAAACCTATAATTCACCCCTCCACTTT,CASSRRPETYNSPLHF,TRBV19,-,TRBJ1-6,-
TGTGCCAGCAGTTTATCAGGGGGAGGGCATAATTCACCCCTCCACTTT,CASSLSGGGHNSPLHF,TRBV27,-,TRBJ1-6,-
TGTGCCAGCAGTTTAGTGCAGCTGACCTATAATTCACCCCTCCACTTT,CASSLVQLTYNSPLHF,TRBV12-3/TRBV12-4,-,TRBJ1-6,few
TGTGCCAGCAGCTCCGGAGGGGCGGGGGCGAACACCGGGGAGCTGTTTTTT,CASSSGGAGANTGELFF,TRBV11-3,TRBD2,TRBJ2-2,-
TGTGCCAGCAGCCAGAGCGGGGGGGCAGAGCAGTACTTC,CASSQSGGAEQYF,TRBV7-2,TRBD2,TRBJ2-5,many
TGTGCCAGCAGTTACCCTACCCGGGACAGTCGAAGGACCCAGTACTTC,CASSYPTRDSRRTQYF,TRBV6-6,TRBD1,TRBJ2-5,-
TGTGCCAGCAGTTACTTCAAGCTGACAGCCCATAATGAAAAACTGTTTTTT,CASSYFKLTAHNEKLFF,TRBV6-5,-,TRBJ1-4,-
TGTGCCACCAGAGCCCAAGGGACTAGCGGAAAGTACAATGAGCAGTTCTTC,CATRAQGTSGKYNEQFF,TRBV24-1,TRBD2,TRBJ2-1,-
TGTGCCAGCAGCCAGCTGGGGACAGATACGCAGTATTTT,CASSQLGTDTQYF,TRBV7-6,-,TRBJ2-3,many
TGTGCCAGCAGGCCGGGGGGGCTCGTACGAGAGACCCAGTACTTC,CASRPGGLVRETQYF,TRBV6-1,TRBD2,TRBJ2-5,few
TGTGCCAGCAGCACCCACACCGGGACAGAATCCGGGGAGCTGTTTTTT,CASSTHTGTESGELFF,TRBV11-3,TRBD1,TRBJ2-2,few
TGTGCCAGCAGCTTGAACGGTGTGAGGGGGCAACATGGCTACACCTTC,CASSLNGVRGQHGYTF,TRBV7-2,TRBD1,TRBJ1-2,-
TGTGCCAGCAGTGGCCGGGACAAGGAAAAACTGTTTTTT,CASSGRDKEKLFF,TRBV27,-,TRBJ1-4,-
TGTGCCAGCAGCTTAGTCCAGTGGCAGTTCTTC,CASSLVQWQFF,TRBV11-3,-,TRBJ2-1,-
TGTGCCAGCCACCGGGACAGGGGGCTCGGTCAGCCCCAGCATTTT,CASHRDRGLGQPQHF,TRBV19,TRBD1,TRBJ1-5,-
TGTGCCAGCAGCCCCACGACGGGTCGATACACCGGGGAGCTGTTTTTT,CASSPTTGRYTGELFF,TRBV7-9,-,TRBJ2-2,few
TGCGCCAGCAGCCAAGTAGTTCGGGAAAATGAGCAGTTCTTC,CASSQVVRENEQFF,TRBV4-1,-,TRBJ2-1,-
TGTGCCAGCAGCCAAGGGAAGAGGGATCGCACGGACGGGGCCAACGTCCTGACTTTC,CASSQGKRDRTDGANVLTF,TRBV3-1,-,TRBJ2-6,-
TGTGCCACCAGTGATTCCCGGACAGGGGTCAATGAGCAGTTCTTC,CATSDSRTGVNEQFF,TRBV24-1,TRBD1,TRBJ2-1,few
TGTGCCAGCAGCTTAGGGATGGCCCCAAGATTC,CASSLGMAPRF,TRBV7-9,-,TRBJ2-5,-
TGCGCCAGCAGCCAGCCGGACCGGGACGAGCAGTACTTC,CASSQPDRDEQYF,TRBV4-1,-,TRBJ2-7,few
TGTGCCACCCGCGGACAGGGGGCGAACACCGGGGAGCTGTTTTTT,CATRGQGANTGELFF,TRBV27,TRBD1,TRBJ2-2,few
TGTGCCAGCAGCTTGGGCCCTGGGACTAGCGGGGGGGCGAATACGCAGTATTTT,CASSLGPGTSGGANTQYF,TRBV7-3,TRBD2,TRBJ2-3,few
TGCAGCGTTGCTGGGACAAGCTCCTACGAGCAGTACTTC,CSVAGTSSYEQYF,TRBV29-1,-,TRBJ2-7,-
TGTGCCAGCAACCGGGACAGGGGACTCACCGGGGAGCTGTTTTTT,CASNRDRGLTGELFF,TRBV6-1,TRBD1,TRBJ2-2,-
TGTGCCAGCAGCCGACTTTCGGGAACCCAGTACTTC,CASSRLSGTQYF,TRBV14,-,TRBJ2-5,-
TGTGCCAGCAGCGAAGGACAGGGGGCGCTTGGCTACACCTTC,CASSEGQGALGYTF,TRBV5-4,TRBD1,TRBJ1-2,few
TGTGCCAGCAGCCGCAAGGGGCCTGGGGACACTGAAGCTTTCTTT,CASSRKGPGDTEAFF,TRBV7-8,-,TRBJ1-1,-
TGCAGCGTTGTGGGCGGGGGGGCCGGGGAGACCCAGTACTTC,CSVVGGGAGETQYF,TRBV29-1,TRBD2,TRBJ2-5,-
TGCGCCAGCAGCCAAACTCCGGGACCGATCTTCATCTACGAGCAGTACTTC,CASSQTPGPIFIYEQYF,TRBV4-1,-,TRBJ2-7,once
TGTGCCAGCTTGGGGGGGCCCGGGGAGCTGTTTTTT,CASLGGPGELFF,TRBV5-3,-,TRBJ2-2,-
TGTGCCAGCAGCCCGACAGGGTTTGGAGCAAATGGCTACACCTTC,CASSPTGFGANGYTF,TRBV7-9,TRBD1,TRBJ1-2,-
TGTACCAGCAGCTTAAAGGCCGAACTAGAACAAGAGACCCAGTACTTC,CTSSLKAELEQETQYF,TRBV7-6,-,TRBJ2-5,-
TGCAGTGCTAAGCGCAGGGGTACCCAAGAGACCCAGTACTTC,CSAKRRGTQETQYF,TRBV20-1,-,TRBJ2-5,-
TGTGCCAGCAGTTACTCAGGGGCCCAGGGGACTGAAGCTTTCTTT,CASSYSGAQGTEAFF,TRBV6-5,-,TRBJ1-1,few
TGTGCCAGCAGTGGCTCACCAGGGTTGCTGGAGACCCAGTACTTC,CASSGSPGLLETQYF,TRBV12-3/TRBV12-4,-,TRBJ2-5,-
TGTGCCAGTAGTCGGCCACAGGGGGGCAATCAGCCCCAGCATTTT,CASSRPQGGNQPQHF,TRBV19,TRBD1,TRBJ1-5,-
TGTGCCAGCAGTCACTCCCGGGGCGCAAGCAAAAACATTCAGTACTTC,CASSHSRGASKNIQYF,TRBV6-2/TRBV6-3,-,TRBJ2-4,-
TGTGCCAGCTCACCTCAAATCCTAGCGGGGGCAGACAATGAGCAGTTCTTC,CASSPQILAGADNEQFF,TRBV18,TRBD2,TRBJ2-1,-
TGTGCCAGCAGCTTCCCGTGGAACACTGAAGCTTTCTTT,CASSFPWNTEAFF,TRBV7-2,-,TRBJ1-1,many
TGTGCCAGCAGTTGGGGGACAGGAAATCAGCCCCAGCATTTT,CASSWGTGNQPQHF,TRBV27,TRBD1,TRBJ1-5,-
TGTGCCAGTAGTATCCCCCTGGGGGGGACAGATACGCAGTATTTT,CASSIPLGGTDTQYF,TRBV19,TRBD2,TRBJ2-3,few
TGTGCCAGCGAACCGGGACAGGACTACGAGCAGTACTTC,CASEPGQDYEQYF,TRBV11-1,TRBD1,TRBJ2-7,-
TGCAGCGTACTCAGAGGGAACGAGCAGTACTTC,CSVLRGNEQYF,TRBV29-1,-,TRBJ2-7,-
TGCGCCAGCAGCCCCCAGGGGAAGGACACTGAAGCTTTCTTT,CASSPQGKDTEAFF,TRBV5-1,-,TRBJ1-1,-
TGTGCCAGCAGTTGGGTGACAGGCCTAGATCAGCCCCAGCATTTT,CASSWVTGLDQPQHF,TRBV12-3/TRBV12-4,-,TRBJ1-5,-
TGTGCCAGCAGCTTTATTGGGACCCTCACTGAAGCTTTCTTT,CASSFIGTLTEAFF,TRBV5-6,-,TRBJ1-1,-
TGTGCCAGCAGATTGGACAGGGACGGTCATTCACCCCTCCACTTT,CASRLDRDGHSPLHF,TRBV6-2/TRBV6-3,TRBD1,TRBJ1-6,few
TGTGCCAGCAGCTTGGAAGGACAGGTGAACACTGAAGCTTTCTTT,CASSLEGQVNTEAFF,TRBV5-5,TRBD1,TRBJ1-1,few
TGTGCCAGCAGCCAAGACGCTTCTTTAGGGTCTCTGACTTTGGCCAACGTCCTGACTTTC,CASSQDASLGSLTLANVLTF,TRBV14,-,TRBJ2-6,-
TGTGCCAGCAGCTTAAATGACAGGAGAAAAGAGACCCAGTACTTC,CASSLNDRRKETQYF,TRBV7-3,-,TRBJ2-5,few
TGCAGTGCTAGAGAGAAGTACAATGCGAACACTGAAGCTTTCTTT,CSAREKYNANTEAFF,TRBV20-1,-,TRBJ1-1,once
TGTGCCAGCAGTTACTCGAGTGGGGTGAACACTGAAGCTTTCTTT,CASSYSSGVNTEAFF,TRBV6-6,-,TRBJ1-1,few
TGTGCCAGCAGTTCCTCAGGGGACGCGGTCTATGGCTACACCTTC,CASSSSGDAVYGYTF,TRBV12-3/TRBV12-4,-,TRBJ1-2,-
TGTGCCAGCAGTTGGGACAGATCGACACCCCTCCACTTT,CASSWDRSTPLHF,TRBV27,TRBD1,TRBJ1-6,few
TGCAGCGTTGAAAGGGGATTCCGCAACTATGGCTACACCTTC,CSVERGFRNYGYTF,TRBV29-1,-,TRBJ1-2,-
TGTGCCAGCACCCCTAGCGGGGGGTTCCAAGAGACCCAGTACTTC,CASTPSGGFQETQYF,TRBV2,TRBD2,TRBJ2-5,few